This passage covers 20 T cell receptor beta chains from one sample sequenced in a study of shared clonotypes between healthy human individuals. Clones were sequenced by immunoSEQ multiplex PCR, and TCRdb holds only the in-frame ones, with some missing. The data show hundreds of thousands of clones, 95% seen once. Naive-designated CD8 cells lacked CD45RO, were positively enriched for CCR7, and omitted terminally differentiated effector memory CD45RA+ cells. Source material: naive CD8+ T cells sorted from blood. The source is a woman in her thirties in good health.

The chain joins TRBV11-3 to TRBJ2-2; the match to TRBD1 covers 8 bases. J was trimmed by 7 bases and V by 5 bases; bases with no gene match: 6. The CDR3 is 14 residues long. CDR1 and CDR2 from the germline V gene are SGHNT and YENEEA. For the CDR3, the DNA is TGTGCCAGCAGCCCCGGACAGGGCAGCGGGGAGCTGTTTTTT. Its translation: CASSPGQGSGELFF.

This chain uses TRBV6-6 with TRBJ1-5, with D tentatively TRBD1 (5 bases). The CDR3 extends over 15 amino acids. The V and J ends lost 4 bases and 0 bases respectively, with 10 bases between them. Per the germline V gene, CDR1 is MNHNY and CDR2 is SVGAGI (reference sequence). CDR3 in amino acids: CASSLGTVSNQPQHF. CDR3 sequence (DNA): TGTGCCAGCAGTTTGGGGACCGTTAGCAATCAGCCCCAGCATTTT.

This clone was counted between two and nine times. V is TRBV4-1 and J is TRBJ2-2; 10 positions agree with TRBD2. The V segment lost 3 bases and the J segment 7 bases; nucleotides outside the gene matches: 5. The CDR3 has 15 amino acids. The germline CDR1 and CDR2 sequences are MGHRA and YSYEKL. CDR3 sequence: CASSQWTSGHGELFF. The CDR3 DNA reads TGCGCCAGCAGCCAGTGGACTAGCGGTCACGGGGAGCTGTTTTTT.

V usage is TRBV10-2 and J usage is TRBJ2-4, with D possibly matching TRBD2 (7 bases). The CDR3 spans 13 residues. Germline CDR1 is WSHSY and CDR2 is SAAADI. Trimming took 9 bases from V and 6 from J, leaving 15 bases between them. The CDR3 DNA follows: TGCGCCAGTATGGAGGGGGAGGGAAACATTCAGTACTTC. It translates to CASMEGEGNIQYF.

The chain recombines TRBV5-5 with TRBJ1-5, with D unclear. This CDR3 region has 14 residues. Trimming removed 4 bases from V and 7 bases from J, with 15 bases in between. Looked up from germline, CDR1 is SGHKS and CDR2 is YYEKEE (reference sequence). CDR3 in DNA: TGTGCCAGCAGCGCCTCGGCGGTCCCCCAGCCCCAGCATTTT. It encodes CASSASAVPQPQHF.

The chain recombines TRBV7-8 with TRBJ2-5; 7 nucleotides align to TRBD1. Germline values: CDR1 SGHVS, CDR2 FQNEAQ. The CDR3 totals 16 residues. The junction had 13 bases not matched to a gene; V was cut back by 6 bases and J by 3 bases. CDR3 DNA: TGTGCCAGCAGTCATCCCAGCTCCGACAGGGAAGAGACCCAGTACTTC. This sequence encodes CASSHPSSDREETQYF.

The chain employs TRBV29-1 and TRBJ2-5; possibly TRBD1 or TRBD2 for D (6 bases each). With the DNA end fitting TRBJ2-7 better, the J assignment may be wrong. The CDR3 has 14 residues. The V gene's germline CDR1 is SQVTM and CDR2 ANQGSEA. The CDR3 coding sequence is TGCAGCGTTGCGGGGGCTAGGGTCCCGGACGAGCAGTACTTC. This codes for CSVAGARVPDEQYF.

This chain links TRBV16 with TRBJ2-5; TRBD1 or TRBD2 may be the D gene (5 bases each). The CDR3 extends over 13 amino acids. V lost 8 bases and J 3 bases, leaving 13 bases between the germline ends. The germline V gene has CDR1 KGHSY and CDR2 FQNENV. The CDR3 spells CASLGTDKETQYF. The DNA for the CDR3 is TGTGCCAGCCTTGGGACCGACAAAGAGACCCAGTACTTC.

Points on this clone: This CDR3 is also generated by other DNA sequences in the sample. The chain is built from TRBV7-3 and TRBJ2-3; D unclear. Germline-derived CDR1 and CDR2 are SGHTA and FQGTGA. The length of the CDR3 is 15 residues. Between the trimmed V and J ends, which lost 0 bases and 0 bases, there was a span of 7 bases. The chain's CDR3 is CASSLTTGSTDTQYF. CDR3 coding DNA: TGTGCCAGCAGCTTAACAACCGGAAGCACAGATACGCAGTATTTT. Full variable domain (missing parts from reference TRBV7-3 and TRBJ2-3): GAGVSQTPSNKVTEKGKYVELRCDPISGHTALYWYRQSLGQGPEFLIYFQGTGAADDSGLPNDRFFAVRPEGSVSTLKIQRTERGDSAVYLCASSLTTGSTDTQYFGPGTRLTVL.

This rearrangement joins TRBV4-1 to TRBJ1-2, with a possible D match to TRBD1 (6 bases). Deletions cut 3 bases from V and 7 bases from J, with 15 bases between. Germline V gene sequence: CDR1 MGHRA, CDR2 YSYEKL. The CDR3 contains 14 residues. CDR3 residues: CASSQATGTFGYTF. The DNA of the CDR3 is TGCGCCAGCAGCCAGGCAACCGGGACATTTGGCTACACCTTC.

J is TRBJ2-1 and V is TRBV27, with a tentative D call TRBD2 (6 bases). V was trimmed by 2 bases and J by 3 bases, leaving 11 bases between them. Germline V CDR1 and CDR2: MNHEY, SMNVEV (reference sequence). This CDR3 is 15 amino acids long. CDR3 sequence reads: CASSLTGGGYNEQFF. For the CDR3, the DNA is TGTGCCAGCAGTTTAACCGGGGGAGGCTACAATGAGCAGTTCTTC.

V and J are TRBV19 and TRBJ2-7, with 7 bases aligning to TRBD1. This CDR3 comprises 15 residues. CDR1 LNHDA and CDR2 SQIVND come from the germline V gene (reference sequence). V trimming: 5 bases; J trimming: 7 bases; junction bases outside the gene matches: 14. CDR3 coding DNA: TGTGCCAGTAGTGTAAGACAGGGTGCGGTCTCTGAGCAGTACTTC. Amino acid sequence: CASSVRQGAVSEQYF.

This clone was recorded once. The J gene is TRBJ1-1, the V gene TRBV19, with 9 bases matching TRBD1. The CDR3 has 16 residues. CDR1 LNHDA and CDR2 SQIVND come from the germline V gene (reference sequence). With 1 base clipped from V and 2 bases from J, the junction kept 5 bases outside the gene matches. The CDR3 region is CASSIGGQGNNTEAFF. Written as DNA, the CDR3 is TGTGCCAGTAGTATAGGTGGACAGGGGAACAACACTGAAGCTTTCTTT.

The chain has TRBV29-1 and TRBJ2-7; D gene ambiguous. Trimming took off 7 bases at V and 5 bases at J, with 12 bases between the two ends. The CDR3 runs to 11 residues. Germline V gene data show CDR1 as SQVTM and CDR2 as ANQGSEA. CDR3 protein: CSAAGLHEQYF. The CDR3 region has the DNA TGCAGCGCCGCAGGTCTGCACGAGCAGTACTTC.

The chain's CDR3 is CAISESTGAGRNTEAFF. Here the CDR3 DNA reads TGTGCCATCAGTGAGTCTACGGGGGCAGGGAGGAACACTGAAGCTTTCTTT. The chain couples TRBV10-3 to TRBJ1-1, with D possibly TRBD1 on 6 matching bases. V was pared by 0 bases and J by 1 base, with 15 bases between. Germline CDR1 and CDR2: ENHRY and SYGVKD. This CDR3 spans 17 amino acids.

J is TRBJ2-1 and V is TRBV5-4; a weak D match, TRBD2 (5 bases). The germline gives CDR1 SGHNT, CDR2 YYREEE (reference sequence). CDR3 size: 15 residues. V lost 4 bases, J lost 3 bases, and 14 bases lay in between. CDR3 in DNA: TGTGCCAGCAGCACGGACTCCAACCTCTACAATGAGCAGTTCTTC. As protein: CASSTDSNLYNEQFF.

This clone has only one observation. The same CDR3 can be traced to other DNA sequences in this sample. The V call is TRBV7-9, the J call TRBJ2-7, with 11 nucleotides matching TRBD2. Germline V gene lookup returns CDR1 SEHNR and CDR2 FQNEAQ (reference sequence). After removal of 0 bases from V and 2 bases from J, the junction contained 0 bases not matched to a gene. The CDR3 is made up of 15 amino acids. The CDR3 protein is CASSLASGRAYEQYF. CDR3 DNA sequence: TGTGCCAGCAGCTTAGCTAGCGGGAGGGCCTACGAGCAGTACTTC.

The sample holds one count of this clone. This rearrangement joins TRBV5-4 to TRBJ2-5; TRBD1 aligns across 7 bases. The V and J ends lost 6 bases and 5 bases, in that order; junction bases with no gene match: 10. The CDR3 sequence is 14 residues long. CDR1 SGHNT and CDR2 YYREEE come from the germline V gene (reference sequence). The CDR3: CASNRQGSLETQYF. DNA of the CDR3: TGTGCCAGCAACCGACAGGGATCCTTGGAGACCCAGTACTTC.

The J gene is TRBJ1-5, the V gene TRBV19, with a tentative D call TRBD1 (5 bases). The CDR3 runs 14 residues. The germline CDR1 and CDR2 sequences are LNHDA and SQIVND (reference sequence). Trimming removed 10 bases from V and 6 bases from J, with 19 bases in between. Here the CDR3 DNA reads TGTGCCACTCAAGTTTGGGCAGGGAGTCAGCCCCAGCATTTT. Amino acid sequence: CATQVWAGSQPQHF.

This chain links TRBV27 with TRBJ1-2, with no clear D. Trimming removed 7 bases at V and 2 bases at J, with 14 bases between. Per the germline V gene, CDR1 is MNHEY and CDR2 is SMNVEV (reference sequence). CDR3 length: 14 amino acids. The CDR3 region has the DNA TGTGCCAGCATGTCCCCAGGAAAAAACTATGGCTACACCTTC. As protein: CASMSPGKNYGYTF.